The T cell receptor (beta chain) under discussion was sequenced for a study of blood T cell repertoires in COVID-19. Study information: Sample material is recorded as cDNA or gDNA derived from T cells, B-cell-depleted T cells, or PBMCs.

Authors' analysis steps: Counts of nucleated cells, estimated from reference gene primer amplification, were obtained. The repertoire was sequenced with immunoSEQ multiplex PCR; TCRdb's copy has only in-frame clones and lacks some. The V and J calls and clone size are taken from that table; D and trimming were inferred from the DNA. The sample lists more than 110,000 clones; around 89% were seen once. Trimming removed 10 bases at V and 1 base at J, with 10 bases between. The CDR3 totals 13 residues. Germline lookup yields CDR1 MNHEY and CDR2 SMNVEV (reference sequence). The J gene is TRBJ2-2, the V gene TRBV27; D uncertain. Sequenced material: peripheral blood. The TCR originated in a woman of 80 years or more with acute or convalescent COVID-19. DNA for the CDR3: TGTGCCATCCTCGCGCAGAACACCGGGGAGCTGTTTTTT. This gives the protein CAILAQNTGELFF.